The present TCR beta chain was sequenced within a study of blood T cell repertoires in COVID-19. Some clones are missing from TCRdb's copy, which holds only in-frame ones; the method was immunoSEQ multiplex PCR. The data hold just over 70,000 clones, with about four fifths observed a single time. The CDR3 is 13 amino acids. Germline CDR1 and CDR2: MGHDK and SYGVNS. V lost 6 bases and J 4 bases, leaving 12 bases between the germline ends. The clonotype was recovered from a man between 65 and 79 years old who had recovered from COVID-19. The chain has TRBV25-1 and TRBJ1-1; maybe TRBD1 (6 bases). The material sequenced was peripheral blood. This CDR3 reads CASRGGAVTEAFF. For the CDR3, the DNA is TGTGCCAGCAGGGGGGGGGCGGTCACTGAAGCTTTCTTT.